This record looks at one T cell receptor beta chain sequence and its context. Its matching antigen is unknown. This sample was taken from a study of cytomegalovirus exposure and HLA in healthy donors. Study-level information: Among about 179 million T cells, an earlier analysis found 120 million or so unique TCR beta sequences. Points from the study as a whole: Several top significant clusters appeared, in a later analysis, to be linked to common viral pathogens. For most TCR beta V segments, an earlier analysis put the productive rate at about 87% or about 30% of the time.

Primers included in the PCR were 60 Vbeta and 13 Jbeta primers. The data were produced by immunoSEQ multiplex PCR, yet TCRdb's version contains in-frame clones alone and is incomplete. In all, the sample yields about 170,000 clones. Germline CDR1 is MNHNS and CDR2 is SASEGT. V lost 6 bases and J lost 3; bases outside the gene matches: 6. This CDR3 has 14 residues. The chain employs TRBV6-1 and TRBJ2-5, with TRBD1 matching over 8 bases. Sequenced: PBMCs. The source of this sequence is a woman under 30 in good health and CMV-seropositive. The DNA for the CDR3 is TGTGCCAGCAGACTGGACAGGGACGAAGAGACCCAGTACTTC. Translating it yields CASRLDRDEETQYF.